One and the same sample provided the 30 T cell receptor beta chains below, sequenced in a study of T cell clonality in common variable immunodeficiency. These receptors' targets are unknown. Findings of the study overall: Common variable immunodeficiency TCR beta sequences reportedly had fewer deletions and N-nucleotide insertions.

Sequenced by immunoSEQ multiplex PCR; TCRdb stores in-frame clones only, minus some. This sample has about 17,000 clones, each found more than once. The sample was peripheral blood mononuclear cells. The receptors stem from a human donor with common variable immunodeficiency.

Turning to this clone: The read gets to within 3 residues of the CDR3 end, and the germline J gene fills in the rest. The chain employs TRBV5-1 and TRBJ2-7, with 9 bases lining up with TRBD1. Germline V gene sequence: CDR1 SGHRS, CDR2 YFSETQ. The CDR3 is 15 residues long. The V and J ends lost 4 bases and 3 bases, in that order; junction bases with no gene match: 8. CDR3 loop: CASSHTGGAVYEQYF. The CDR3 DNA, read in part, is TGCGCCAGCAGCCATACAGGGGGCGCAGTCTACGAG.

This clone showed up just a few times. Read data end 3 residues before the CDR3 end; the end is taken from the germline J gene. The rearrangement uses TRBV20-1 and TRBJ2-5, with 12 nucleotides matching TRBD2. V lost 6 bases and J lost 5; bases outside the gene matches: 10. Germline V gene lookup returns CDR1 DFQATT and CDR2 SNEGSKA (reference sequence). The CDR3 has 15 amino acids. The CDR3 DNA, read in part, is TGCAGTGCCCCACTAGCGGGAGGCCTCGGGGAGACC. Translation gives CSAPLAGGLGET. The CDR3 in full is CSAPLAGGLGETQYF.

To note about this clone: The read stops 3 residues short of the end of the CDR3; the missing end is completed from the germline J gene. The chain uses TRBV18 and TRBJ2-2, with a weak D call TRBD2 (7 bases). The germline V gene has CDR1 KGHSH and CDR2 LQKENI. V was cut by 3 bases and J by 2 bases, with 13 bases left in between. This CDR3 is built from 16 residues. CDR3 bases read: TGTGCCAGCTCACCTAGGGGGACTATAAACACCGGGGAG. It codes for CASSPRGTINTGE. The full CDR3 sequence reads CASSPRGTINTGELFF.

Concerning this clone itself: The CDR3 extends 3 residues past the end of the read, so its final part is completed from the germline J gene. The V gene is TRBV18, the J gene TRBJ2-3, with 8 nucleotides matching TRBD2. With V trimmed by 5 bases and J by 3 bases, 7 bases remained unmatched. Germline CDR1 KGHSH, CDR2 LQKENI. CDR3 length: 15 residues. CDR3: CASSSTGGGTDTQYF. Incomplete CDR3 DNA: TGTGCCAGCTCATCAACCGGGGGGGGTACAGATACG.

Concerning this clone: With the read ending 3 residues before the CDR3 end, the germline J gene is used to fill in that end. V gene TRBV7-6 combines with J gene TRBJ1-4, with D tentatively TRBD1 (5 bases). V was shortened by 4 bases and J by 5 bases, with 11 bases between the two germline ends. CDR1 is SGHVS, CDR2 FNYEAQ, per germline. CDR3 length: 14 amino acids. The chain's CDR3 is CASSSGGGNEKLFF. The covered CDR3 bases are TGTGCCAGCAGCTCCGGGGGGGGGAATGAAAAA.

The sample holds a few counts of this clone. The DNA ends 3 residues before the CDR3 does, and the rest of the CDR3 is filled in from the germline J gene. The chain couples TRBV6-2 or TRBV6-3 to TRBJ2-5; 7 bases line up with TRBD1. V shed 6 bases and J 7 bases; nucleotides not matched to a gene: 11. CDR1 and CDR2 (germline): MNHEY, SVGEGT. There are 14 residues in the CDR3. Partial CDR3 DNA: TGTGCCAGCAGGCCCAGGGACAGTGAAGGGACC. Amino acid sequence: CASRPRDSEGT. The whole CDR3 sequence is CASRPRDSEGTQYF.

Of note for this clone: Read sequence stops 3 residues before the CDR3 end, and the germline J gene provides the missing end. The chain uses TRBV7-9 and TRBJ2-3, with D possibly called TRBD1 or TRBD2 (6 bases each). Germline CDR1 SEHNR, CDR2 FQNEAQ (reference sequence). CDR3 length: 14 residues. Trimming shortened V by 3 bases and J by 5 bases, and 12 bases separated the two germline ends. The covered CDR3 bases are TGTGCCAGCAGCTTGGAGGGGGTGGTAGATACG. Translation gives CASSLEGVVDT. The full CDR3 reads CASSLEGVVDTQYF.

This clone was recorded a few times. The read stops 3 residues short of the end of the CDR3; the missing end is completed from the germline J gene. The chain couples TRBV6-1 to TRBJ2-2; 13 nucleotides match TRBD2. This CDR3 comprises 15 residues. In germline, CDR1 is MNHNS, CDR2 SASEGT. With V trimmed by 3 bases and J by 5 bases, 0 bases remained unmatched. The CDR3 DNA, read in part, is TGTGCCAGCAGTGAGGGACTAGCGGGGACCGGGGAG. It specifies CASSEGLAGTGE. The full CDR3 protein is CASSEGLAGTGELFF.

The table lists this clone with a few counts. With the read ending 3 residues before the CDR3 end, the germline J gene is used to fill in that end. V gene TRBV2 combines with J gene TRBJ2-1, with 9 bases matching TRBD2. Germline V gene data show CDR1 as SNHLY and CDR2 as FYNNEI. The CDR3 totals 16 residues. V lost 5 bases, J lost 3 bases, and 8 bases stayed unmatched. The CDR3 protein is CASSRIAGAYYNEQFF. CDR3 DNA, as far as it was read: TGTGCCAGCAGTCGAATAGCGGGGGCTTACTACAATGAG.

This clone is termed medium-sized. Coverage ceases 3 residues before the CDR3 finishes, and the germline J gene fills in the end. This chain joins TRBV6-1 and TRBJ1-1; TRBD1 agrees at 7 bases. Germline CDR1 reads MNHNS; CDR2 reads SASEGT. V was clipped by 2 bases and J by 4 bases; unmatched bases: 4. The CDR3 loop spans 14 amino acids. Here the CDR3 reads CASSEKQGPTEAFF. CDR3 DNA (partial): TGTGCCAGCAGTGAAAAACAGGGGCCCACTGAA.

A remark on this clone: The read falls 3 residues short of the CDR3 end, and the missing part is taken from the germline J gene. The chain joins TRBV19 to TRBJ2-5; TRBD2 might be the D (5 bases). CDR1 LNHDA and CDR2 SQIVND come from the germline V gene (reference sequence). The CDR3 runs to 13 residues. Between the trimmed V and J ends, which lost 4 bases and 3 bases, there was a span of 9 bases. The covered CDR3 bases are TGTGCCAGTAGTACGGGGTGGGAAGAGACC. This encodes CASSTGWEET. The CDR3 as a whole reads CASSTGWEETQYF.

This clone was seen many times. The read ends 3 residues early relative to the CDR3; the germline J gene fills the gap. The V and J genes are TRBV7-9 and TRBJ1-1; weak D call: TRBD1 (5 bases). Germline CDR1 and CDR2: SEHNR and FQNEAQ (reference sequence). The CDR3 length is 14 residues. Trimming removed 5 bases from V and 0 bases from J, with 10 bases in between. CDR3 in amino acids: CASSETAMNTEAFF. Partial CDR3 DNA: TGTGCCAGCAGCGAGACAGCGATGAACACTGAA.

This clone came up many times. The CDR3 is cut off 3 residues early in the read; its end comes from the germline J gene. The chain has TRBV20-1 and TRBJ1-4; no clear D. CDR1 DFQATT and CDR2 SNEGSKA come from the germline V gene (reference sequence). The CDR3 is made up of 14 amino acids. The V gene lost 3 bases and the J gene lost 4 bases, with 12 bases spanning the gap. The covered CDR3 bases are TGCAGTGCTAGTGTAGGGCCTAATAATGAAAAA. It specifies CSASVGPNNEK. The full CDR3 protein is CSASVGPNNEKLFF.

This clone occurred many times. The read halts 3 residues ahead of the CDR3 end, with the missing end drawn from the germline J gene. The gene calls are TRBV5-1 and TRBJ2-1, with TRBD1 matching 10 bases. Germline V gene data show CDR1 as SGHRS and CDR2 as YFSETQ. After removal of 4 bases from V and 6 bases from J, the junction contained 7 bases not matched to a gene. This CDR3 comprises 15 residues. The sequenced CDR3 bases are TGCGCCAGCAGCCCGGGACAGGGGATTTCCAATGAG. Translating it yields CASSPGQGISNE. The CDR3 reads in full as CASSPGQGISNEQFF.

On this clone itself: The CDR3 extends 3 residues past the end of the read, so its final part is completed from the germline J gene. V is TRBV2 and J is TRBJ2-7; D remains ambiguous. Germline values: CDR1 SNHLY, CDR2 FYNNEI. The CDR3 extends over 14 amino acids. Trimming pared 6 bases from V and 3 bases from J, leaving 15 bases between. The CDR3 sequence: CASSLGPWNYEQYF. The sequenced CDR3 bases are TGTGCCAGCAGCCTTGGGCCCTGGAACTACGAG.

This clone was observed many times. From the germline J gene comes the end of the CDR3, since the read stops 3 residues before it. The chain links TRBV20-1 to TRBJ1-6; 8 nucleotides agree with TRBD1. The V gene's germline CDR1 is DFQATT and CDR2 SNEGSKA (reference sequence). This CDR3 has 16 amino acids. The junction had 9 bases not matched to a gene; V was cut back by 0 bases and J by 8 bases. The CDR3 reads CSARDAAAGGDSPLHF. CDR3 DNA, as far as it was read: TGCAGTGCTAGAGATGCGGCGGCAGGGGGCGATTCACCC.

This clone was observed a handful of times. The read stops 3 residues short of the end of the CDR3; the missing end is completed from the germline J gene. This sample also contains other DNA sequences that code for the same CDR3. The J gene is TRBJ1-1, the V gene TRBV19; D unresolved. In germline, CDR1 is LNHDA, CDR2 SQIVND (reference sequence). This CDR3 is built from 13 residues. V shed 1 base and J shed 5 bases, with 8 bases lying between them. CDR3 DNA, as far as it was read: TGTGCCAGTAGTATAGTGAGCGGGACTGAA. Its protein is CASSIVSGTE. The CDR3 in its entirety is CASSIVSGTEAFF.

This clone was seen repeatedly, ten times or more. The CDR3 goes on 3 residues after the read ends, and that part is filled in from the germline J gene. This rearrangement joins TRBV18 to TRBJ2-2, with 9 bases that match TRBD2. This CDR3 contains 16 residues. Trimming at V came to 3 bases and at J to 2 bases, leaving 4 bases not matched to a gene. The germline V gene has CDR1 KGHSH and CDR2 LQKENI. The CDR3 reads CASSPGLAGNTGELFF. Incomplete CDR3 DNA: TGTGCCAGCTCACCGGGGCTAGCGGGAAACACCGGGGAG.

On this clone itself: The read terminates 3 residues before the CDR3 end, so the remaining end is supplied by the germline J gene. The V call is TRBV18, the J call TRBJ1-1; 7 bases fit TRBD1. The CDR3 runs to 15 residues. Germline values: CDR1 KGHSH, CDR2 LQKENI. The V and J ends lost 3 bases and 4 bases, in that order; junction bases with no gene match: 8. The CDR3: CASSPSRDRVTEAFF. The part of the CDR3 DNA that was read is TGTGCCAGCTCACCGAGCCGGGACAGAGTCACTGAA.

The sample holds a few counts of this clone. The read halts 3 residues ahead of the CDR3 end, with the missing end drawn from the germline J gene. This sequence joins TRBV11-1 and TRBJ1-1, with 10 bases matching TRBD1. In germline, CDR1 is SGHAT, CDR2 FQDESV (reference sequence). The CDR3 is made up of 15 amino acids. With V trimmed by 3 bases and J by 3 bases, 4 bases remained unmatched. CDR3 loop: CASSFRTGGYTEAFF. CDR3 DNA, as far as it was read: TGTGCCAGCAGCTTTCGGACAGGGGGGTACACTGAA. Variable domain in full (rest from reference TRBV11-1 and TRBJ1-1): EAEVAQSPRYKITEKSQAVAFWCDPISGHATLYWYRQILGQGPELLVQFQDESVVDDSQLPKDRFSAERLKGVDSTLKIQPAELGDSAMYLCASSFRTGGYTEAFFGQGTRLTVV.

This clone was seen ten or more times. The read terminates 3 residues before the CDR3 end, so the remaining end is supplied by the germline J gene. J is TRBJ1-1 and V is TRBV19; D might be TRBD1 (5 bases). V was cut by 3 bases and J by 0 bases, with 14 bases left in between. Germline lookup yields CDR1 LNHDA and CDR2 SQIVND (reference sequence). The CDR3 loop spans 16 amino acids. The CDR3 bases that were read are TGTGCCAGTAGTATTCTGTGGCAGGGCTTGAACACTGAA. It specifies CASSILWQGLNTE. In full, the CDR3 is CASSILWQGLNTEAFF.

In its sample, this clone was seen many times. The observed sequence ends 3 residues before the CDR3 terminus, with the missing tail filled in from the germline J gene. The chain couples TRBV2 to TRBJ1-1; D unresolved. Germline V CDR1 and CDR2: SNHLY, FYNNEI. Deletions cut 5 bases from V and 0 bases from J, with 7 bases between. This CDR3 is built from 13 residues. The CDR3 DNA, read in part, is TGTGCCAGCAGTCATTTCCTGAACACTGAA. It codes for CASSHFLNTE. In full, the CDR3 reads CASSHFLNTEAFF.

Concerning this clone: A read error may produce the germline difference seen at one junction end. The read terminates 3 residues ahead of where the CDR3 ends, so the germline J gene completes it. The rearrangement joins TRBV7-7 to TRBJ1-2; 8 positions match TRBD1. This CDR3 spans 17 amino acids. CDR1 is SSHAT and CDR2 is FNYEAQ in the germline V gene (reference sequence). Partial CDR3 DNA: TGTGCTAGCAGCTTAGTTGCAGGGGGCAACCTTAACTATGGC. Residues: CASSLVAGGNLNYG. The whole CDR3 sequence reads CASSLVAGGNLNYGYTF.

CDR3 DNA, as far as it was read: TGCAGTCCCCGGGAGCGGGGGGCTTACAATGAG. It specifies CSPRERGAYNE. The whole CDR3 sequence reads CSPRERGAYNEQFF. This rearrangement joins TRBV20-1 to TRBJ2-1, with 9 bases matching TRBD2. The read stops 3 residues short of the end of the CDR3; the missing end is completed from the germline J gene. Unmatched junction bases numbered 9, after V lost 8 bases and J lost 4 bases. This CDR3 is built from 14 residues. Germline V gene lookup returns CDR1 DFQATT and CDR2 SNEGSKA (reference sequence).

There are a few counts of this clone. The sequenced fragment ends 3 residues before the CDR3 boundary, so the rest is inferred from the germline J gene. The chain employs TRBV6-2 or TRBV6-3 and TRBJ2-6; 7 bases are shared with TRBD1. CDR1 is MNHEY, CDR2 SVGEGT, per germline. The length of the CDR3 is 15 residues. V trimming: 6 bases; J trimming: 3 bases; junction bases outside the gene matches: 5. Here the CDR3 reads CASRIGGSGANVLTF. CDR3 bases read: TGTGCCAGCAGAATAGGGGGCAGTGGGGCCAACGTC.

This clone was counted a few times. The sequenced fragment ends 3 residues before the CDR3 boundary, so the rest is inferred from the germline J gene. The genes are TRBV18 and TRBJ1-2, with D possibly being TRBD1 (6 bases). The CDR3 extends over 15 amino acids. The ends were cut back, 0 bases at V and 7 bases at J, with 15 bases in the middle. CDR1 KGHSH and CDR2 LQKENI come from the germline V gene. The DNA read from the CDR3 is TGTGCCAGCTCACCACCTGGAAGGGGGTCTGGTGGC. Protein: CASSPPGRGSGG. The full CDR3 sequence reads CASSPPGRGSGGYTF.

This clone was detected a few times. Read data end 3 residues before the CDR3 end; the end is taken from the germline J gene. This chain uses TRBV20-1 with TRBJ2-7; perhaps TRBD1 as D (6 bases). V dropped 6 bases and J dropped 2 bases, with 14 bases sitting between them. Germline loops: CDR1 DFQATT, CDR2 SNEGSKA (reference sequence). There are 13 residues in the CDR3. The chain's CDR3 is CSAQGGQTYEQYF. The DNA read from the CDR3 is TGCAGTGCCCAAGGAGGACAGACCTACGAG.

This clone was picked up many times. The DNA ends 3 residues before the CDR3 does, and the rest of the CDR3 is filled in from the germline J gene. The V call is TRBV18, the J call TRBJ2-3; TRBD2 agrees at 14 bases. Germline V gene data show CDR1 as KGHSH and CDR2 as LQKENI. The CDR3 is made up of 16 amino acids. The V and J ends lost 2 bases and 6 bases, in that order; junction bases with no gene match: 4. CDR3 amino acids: CASSPGGTSGSDTQYF. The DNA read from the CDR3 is TGTGCCAGCTCACCAGGAGGGACTAGCGGGAGTGATACG.

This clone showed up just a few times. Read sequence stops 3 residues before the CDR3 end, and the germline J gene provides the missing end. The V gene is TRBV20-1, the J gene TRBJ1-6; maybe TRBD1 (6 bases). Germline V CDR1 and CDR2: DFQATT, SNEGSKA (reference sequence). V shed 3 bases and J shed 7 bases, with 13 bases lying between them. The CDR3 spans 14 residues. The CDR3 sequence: CSASWGQENSPLHF. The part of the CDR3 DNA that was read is TGCAGTGCTAGCTGGGGGCAGGAAAATTCACCC.

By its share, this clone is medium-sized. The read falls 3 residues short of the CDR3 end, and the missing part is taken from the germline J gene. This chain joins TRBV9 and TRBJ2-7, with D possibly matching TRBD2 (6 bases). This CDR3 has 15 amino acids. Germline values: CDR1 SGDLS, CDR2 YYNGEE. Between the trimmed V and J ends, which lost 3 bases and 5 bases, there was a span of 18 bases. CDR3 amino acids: CASSAVGGLRDEQYF. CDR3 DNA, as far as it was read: TGTGCCAGCAGCGCCGTGGGGGGATTGAGGGACGAG.